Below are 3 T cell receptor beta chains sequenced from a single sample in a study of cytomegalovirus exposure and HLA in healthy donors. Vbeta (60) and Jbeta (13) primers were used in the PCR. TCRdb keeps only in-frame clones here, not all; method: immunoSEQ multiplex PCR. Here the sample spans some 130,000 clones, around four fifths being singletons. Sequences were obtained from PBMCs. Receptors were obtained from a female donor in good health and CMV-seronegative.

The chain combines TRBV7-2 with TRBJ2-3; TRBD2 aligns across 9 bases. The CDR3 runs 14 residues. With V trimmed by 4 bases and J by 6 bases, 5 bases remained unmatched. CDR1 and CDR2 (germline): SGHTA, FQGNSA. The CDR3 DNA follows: TGTGCCAGCAGCTCCGGGACTAGCAGGGATACGCAGTATTTT. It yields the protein CASSSGTSRDTQYF.

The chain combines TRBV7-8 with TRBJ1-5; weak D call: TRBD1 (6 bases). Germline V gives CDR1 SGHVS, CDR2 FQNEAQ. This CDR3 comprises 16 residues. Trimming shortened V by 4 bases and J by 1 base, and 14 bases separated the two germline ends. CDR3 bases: TGTGCCAGCAGCTCCAGGGGAGGGACCAGCAATCAGCCCCAGCATTTT. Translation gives CASSSRGGTSNQPQHF.

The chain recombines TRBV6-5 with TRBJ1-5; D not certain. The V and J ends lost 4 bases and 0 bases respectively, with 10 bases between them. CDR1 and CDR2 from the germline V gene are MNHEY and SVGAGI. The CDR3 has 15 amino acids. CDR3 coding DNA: TGTGCCAGCAGTTTCACCGGTGATAGCAATCAGCCCCAGCATTTT. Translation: CASSFTGDSNQPQHF.